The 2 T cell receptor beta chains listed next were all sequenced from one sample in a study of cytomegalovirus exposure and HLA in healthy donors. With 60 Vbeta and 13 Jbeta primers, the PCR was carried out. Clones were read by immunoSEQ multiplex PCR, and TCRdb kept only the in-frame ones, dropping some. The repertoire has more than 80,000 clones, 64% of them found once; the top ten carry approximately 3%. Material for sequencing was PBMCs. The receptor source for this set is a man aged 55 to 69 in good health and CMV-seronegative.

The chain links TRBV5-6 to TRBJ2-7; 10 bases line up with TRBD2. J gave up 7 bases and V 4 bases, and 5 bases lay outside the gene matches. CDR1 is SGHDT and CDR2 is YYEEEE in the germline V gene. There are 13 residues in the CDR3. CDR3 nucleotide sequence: TGTGCCAGCAGCCCGGGACTAGCGTGGGAGCAGTACTTC. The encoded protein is CASSPGLAWEQYF.

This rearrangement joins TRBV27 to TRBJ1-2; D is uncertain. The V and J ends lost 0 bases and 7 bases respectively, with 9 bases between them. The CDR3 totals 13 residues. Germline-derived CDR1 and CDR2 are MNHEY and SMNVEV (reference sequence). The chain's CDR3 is CASSLSTVGGYTF. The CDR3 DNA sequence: TGTGCCAGCAGTTTATCCACAGTGGGTGGCTACACCTTC.